Listed here are 14 T cell receptor beta chains from one sample, sequenced in a study of lymphopenia after photon versus proton radiotherapy. Measured with immunoSEQ multiplex PCR; TCRdb has only the in-frame clones, and not every one. Of tens of thousands of clones listed, about nine tenths were seen once; the top ten hold 2.9%. The sample consisted of peripheral blood, taken from a patient treated with photon-based radiotherapy. The receptors were sampled from a woman in her 70s with pancreatic cancer.

The rearrangement links TRBV7-2 to TRBJ1-2; D gene uncertain. V was shortened by 7 bases and J by 8 bases, with 17 bases between the two germline ends. CDR3 length equals 13 residues. CDR1 is SGHTA, CDR2 FQGNSA, per germline. The CDR3, as DNA: TGTGCCAGCACCCAGGAGGCTGCGGGGGGCTACACCTTC. It codes for CASTQEAAGGYTF. The full variable domain, completed using reference TRBV7-2 and TRBJ1-2, is GAGVSQSPSNKVTEKGKDVELRCDPISGHTALYWYRQSLGQGLEFLIYFQGNSAPDKSGLPSDRFSAERTGGSVSTLTIQRTQQEDSAVYLCASTQEAAGGYTFGSGTRLTVV.

The table lists this clone with a count of one. The V call is TRBV27, the J call TRBJ2-7; D call uncertain. The length of the CDR3 is 13 residues. Trimming shortened V by 2 bases and J by 2 bases, and 7 bases separated the two germline ends. The germline V gene has CDR1 MNHEY and CDR2 SMNVEV (reference sequence). The DNA for the CDR3 is TGTGCCAGCAGTTTACAGATAACCTACGAGCAGTACTTC. As protein: CASSLQITYEQYF.

This clone was seen once. The gene calls are TRBV20-1 and TRBJ2-5; no clear D gene. The ends were cut back, 1 base at V and 5 bases at J, with 5 bases in the middle. Germline V gives CDR1 DFQATT, CDR2 SNEGSKA (reference sequence). The CDR3 length is 11 residues. CDR3 coding DNA: TGCAGTGCTAGAGTGCGGGAGACCCAGTACTTC. It specifies CSARVRETQYF.

The chain carries TRBV14 and TRBJ2-5; D is uncertain. V lost 0 bases to trimming and J lost 1 base, with 15 bases between them. The germline CDR1 and CDR2 sequences are SGHDN and FVKESK. CDR3 length: 17 amino acids. The CDR3 bases are TGTGCCAGCAGCCAAGATTGGGCTAGGGCCCTCCAAGAGACCCAGTACTTC. It translates to CASSQDWARALQETQYF. The complete variable domain, with remaining parts taken from reference TRBV14 and TRBJ2-5, reads EAGVTQFPSHSVIEKGQTVTLRCDPISGHDNLYWYRRVMGKEIKFLLHFVKESKQDESGMPNNRFLAERTGGTYSTLKVQPAELEDSGVYFCASSQDWARALQETQYFGPGTRLLVL.

The gene calls are TRBV6-1 and TRBJ2-3; 8 bases align to TRBD1. There are 16 residues in the CDR3. With 4 bases clipped from V and 2 bases from J, the junction kept 8 bases outside the gene matches. Germline V gene data show CDR1 as MNHNS and CDR2 as SASEGT. The CDR3, as DNA: TGTGCCAGCAGTGCCCTCGGACAGGGATACACAGATACGCAGTATTTT. Protein sequence: CASSALGQGYTDTQYF.

This sequence joins TRBV27 and TRBJ2-7, with a tentative D call TRBD1 (5 bases). The germline V gene has CDR1 MNHEY and CDR2 SMNVEV (reference sequence). V lost 6 bases and J lost 2, with 11 bases in between. The CDR3 runs 13 residues. The CDR3 loop reads CASRPRQTYEQYF. Written as DNA, the CDR3 is TGTGCCAGCAGACCTAGACAGACCTACGAGCAGTACTTC.

The chain links TRBV6-1 to TRBJ2-1, with TRBD2 identical over 9 bases. Per the germline V gene, CDR1 is MNHNS and CDR2 is SASEGT. The CDR3 is 15 amino acids. J was trimmed by 7 bases and V by 4 bases; bases with no gene match: 8. The CDR3 spells CASSGLAGVVNEQFF. CDR3 coding DNA: TGTGCCAGCAGTGGATTAGCGGGAGTTGTGAATGAGCAGTTCTTC.

The chain uses TRBV7-6 and TRBJ2-5, with a possible D match to TRBD1 (6 bases). Germline CDR1 SGHVS, CDR2 FNYEAQ. V was clipped by 1 base and J by 5 bases, with 14 bases between them. The CDR3 totals 15 residues. CDR3 sequence reads: CASSLGVTGGETQYF. The DNA of the CDR3 is TGTGCCAGCAGCTTAGGTGTAACTGGGGGCGAGACCCAGTACTTC.

This chain links TRBV19 with TRBJ2-7; the D gene is possibly TRBD1 (5 bases). Germline-derived CDR1 and CDR2 are LNHDA and SQIVND (reference sequence). This CDR3 has 16 residues. CDR3 sequence (DNA): TGTGCTTCAAGGGGCCAGAATAATCCAGAGGACTACGAGCAGTACTTC. It encodes CASRGQNNPEDYEQYF.

This clone was found once. The chain couples TRBV6-5 to TRBJ1-4; 7 bases fit TRBD1. This CDR3 spans 14 amino acids. The germline CDR1 and CDR2 sequences are MNHEY and SVGAGI. V shed 8 bases, J shed 4 bases, and the junction held 7 bases outside the gene matches. The CDR3 bases are TGTGCCAGCGCACCACCAGGGGGTAATGAAAAACTGTTTTTT. Protein product: CASAPPGGNEKLFF.

This clone appeared a single time. The chain uses TRBV10-1 and TRBJ2-3, with D perhaps matching TRBD1 (6 bases). V dropped 5 bases and J dropped 1 base, with 16 bases sitting between them. Per germline, CDR1 WNHNN and CDR2 SYGVQD (reference sequence). The CDR3 has 16 amino acids. CDR3 DNA: TGCGCCAGCAGTAACCGGGACAACCTATGCACAGATACGCAGTATTTT. This translates into CASSNRDNLCTDTQYF.

This chain connects TRBV28 to TRBJ2-3, with 10 bases that match TRBD2. The germline gives CDR1 MDHEN, CDR2 SYDVKM. CDR3 size: 15 residues. V was clipped by 7 bases and J by 8 bases; unmatched bases: 12. The CDR3 protein is CASTPSGRAGVTQYF. Written as DNA, the CDR3 is TGTGCCAGCACCCCTAGCGGGAGAGCGGGGGTTACGCAGTATTTT.

The chain combines TRBV20-1 with TRBJ2-3; D remains ambiguous. V lost 3 bases, J lost 5 bases, and 3 bases lay in between. The CDR3 is 10 amino acids. CDR1 DFQATT and CDR2 SNEGSKA come from the germline V gene (reference sequence). The CDR3 DNA reads TGCAGTGCTAGTGAAGATACGCAGTATTTT. It is translated as CSASEDTQYF.

The chain couples TRBV11-2 to TRBJ2-3, with 14 bases that match TRBD2. The V segment lost 6 bases and the J segment 11 bases; nucleotides outside the gene matches: 16. This CDR3 comprises 17 residues. The germline V gene encodes CDR1 SGHAT and CDR2 FQNNGV. CDR3 sequence (DNA): TGTGCCAGCAGACTCCCAAGACTAGCGGGAGGGCCTCATAGGCAGTATTTT. Amino acid sequence: CASRLPRLAGGPHRQYF.